This T cell receptor (beta chain) was recovered during a study of early T cells in non-severe SARS-CoV-2 infection. On this clonotype: A read error may be the cause here, since a much bigger clone is one base away.

One entry per CDR3 protein, called by TCRdb with MiXCR from the 5' RACE reads. The table has around 60,000 distinct CDR3 sequences, roughly a tenth seen once; the top ten hold approximately 9%. The CDR3 loop spans 12 amino acids. Germline V lookup: CDR1 SGHTA, CDR2 FQGNSA. The specimen sequenced was whole blood. The sequence was obtained from an adult who was a healthcare worker with PCR-confirmed SARS-CoV-2 infection or an uninfected control (not recorded which). The chain is built from TRBV7-2 and TRBJ2-7, with 7 bases lining up with TRBD1. The CDR3 sequence: CASSAGGYEEYF. In DNA, the CDR3 is TGTGCCAGCAGCGCAGGGGGTTACGAGGAGTACTTC. The variable domain in full, completed from reference TRBV7-2 and TRBJ2-7, reads GAGVSQSPSNKVTEKGKDVELRCDPISGHTALYWYRQSLGQGLEFLIYFQGNSAPDKSGLPSDRFSAERTGGSVSTLTIQRTQQEDSAVYLCASSAGGYEEYFGPGTRLTVT.